This TCR beta chain was sequenced for a study of tumor and adjacent non-tumor tissue in lung cancer. Unmatched junction bases numbered 10, after V lost 6 bases and J lost 10 bases. The CDR3 consists of 12 residues. Germline V gene sequence: CDR1 SQVTM, CDR2 ANQGSEA. The template was RNA from unsorted bulk tissue. The normal lung tissue was taken more than 3 cm from the tumor edge. A modified ARM-PCR protocol with three rounds of nested PCR amplified TCRbeta. TCRdb re-called the multiplex PCR reads with MiXCR, one entry per CDR3 protein. The sample consists of under 85,000 distinct CDR3 sequences, around 76% of them appearing once. Findings and caveats of the study: Tumor TCR diversity, when higher, was linked to shorter survival. Tumor repertoires had a smaller top 100 clone share than normal lung.

For this clonotype: As yet, its antigen is unknown.

V gene TRBV29-1 combines with J gene TRBJ1-1; TRBD1 aligns across 8 bases. This clonotype was sampled from a man between 65 and 85 years old with non-small cell lung cancer. Sequenced: distant non-tumor lung tissue. CDR3 sequence (DNA): TGCAGCGTCCGTACAGGGGGACTTGTAGCTTTCTTT. The encoded protein is CSVRTGGLVAFF.